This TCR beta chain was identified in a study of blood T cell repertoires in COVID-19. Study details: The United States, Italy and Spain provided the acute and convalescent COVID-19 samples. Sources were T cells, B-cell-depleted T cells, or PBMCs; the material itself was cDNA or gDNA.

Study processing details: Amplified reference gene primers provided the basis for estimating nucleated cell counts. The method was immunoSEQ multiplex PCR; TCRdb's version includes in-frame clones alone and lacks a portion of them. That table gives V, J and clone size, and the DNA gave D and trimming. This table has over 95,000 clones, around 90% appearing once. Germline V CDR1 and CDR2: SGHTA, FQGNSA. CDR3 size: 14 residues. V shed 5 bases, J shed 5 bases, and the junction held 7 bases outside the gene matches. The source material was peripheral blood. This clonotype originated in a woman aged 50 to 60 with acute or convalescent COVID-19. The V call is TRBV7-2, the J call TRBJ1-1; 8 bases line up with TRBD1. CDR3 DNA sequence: TGTGCCAGCAGCCCCGACAGGGGAAGGACTGAAGCTTTCTTT. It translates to CASSPDRGRTEAFF.